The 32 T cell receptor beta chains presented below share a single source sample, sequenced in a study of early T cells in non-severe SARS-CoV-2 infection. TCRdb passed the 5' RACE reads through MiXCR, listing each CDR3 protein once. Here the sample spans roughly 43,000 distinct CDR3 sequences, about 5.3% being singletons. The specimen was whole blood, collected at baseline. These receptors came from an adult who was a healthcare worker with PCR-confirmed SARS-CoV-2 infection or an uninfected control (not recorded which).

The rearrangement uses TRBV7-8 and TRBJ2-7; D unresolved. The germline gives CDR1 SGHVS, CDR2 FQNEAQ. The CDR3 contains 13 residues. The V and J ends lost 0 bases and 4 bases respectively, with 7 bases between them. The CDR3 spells CASSLAQRYEQYF. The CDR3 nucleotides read TGTGCCAGCAGCTTAGCCCAACGGTACGAGCAGTACTTC.

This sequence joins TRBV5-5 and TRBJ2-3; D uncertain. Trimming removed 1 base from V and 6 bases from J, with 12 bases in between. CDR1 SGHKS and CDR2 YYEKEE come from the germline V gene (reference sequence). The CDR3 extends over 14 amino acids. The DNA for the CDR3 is TGTGCCAGCAGCTTGTTAGAAGTAGAGGATACGCAGTATTTT. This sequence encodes CASSLLEVEDTQYF.

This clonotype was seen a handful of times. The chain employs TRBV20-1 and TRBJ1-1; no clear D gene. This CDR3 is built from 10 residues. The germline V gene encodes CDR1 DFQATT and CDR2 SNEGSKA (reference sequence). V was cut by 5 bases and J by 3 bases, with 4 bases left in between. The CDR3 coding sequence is TGCAGTGCTGGCGACACTGAAGCTTTCTTT. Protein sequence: CSAGDTEAFF.

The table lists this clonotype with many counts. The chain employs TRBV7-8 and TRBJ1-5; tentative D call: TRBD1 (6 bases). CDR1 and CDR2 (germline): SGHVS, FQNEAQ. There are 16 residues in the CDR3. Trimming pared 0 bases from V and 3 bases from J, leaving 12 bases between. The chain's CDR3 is CASSLAGGQINQPQHF. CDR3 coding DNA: TGTGCCAGCAGCTTAGCCGGGGGACAAATCAATCAGCCCCAGCATTTT. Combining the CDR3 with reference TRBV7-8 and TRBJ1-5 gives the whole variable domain GAGVSQSPRYKVAKRGQDVALRCDPISGHVSLFWYQQALGQGPEFLTYFQNEAQLDKSGLPSDRFFAERPEGSVSTLKIQRTQQEDSAVYLCASSLAGGQINQPQHFGDGTRLSIL.

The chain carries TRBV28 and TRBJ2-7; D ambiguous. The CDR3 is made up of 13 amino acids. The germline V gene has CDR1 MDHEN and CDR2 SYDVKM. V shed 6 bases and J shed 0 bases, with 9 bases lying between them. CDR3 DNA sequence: TGTGCCAGCAGCACAGTTACCTCCTACGAGCAGTACTTC. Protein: CASSTVTSYEQYF.

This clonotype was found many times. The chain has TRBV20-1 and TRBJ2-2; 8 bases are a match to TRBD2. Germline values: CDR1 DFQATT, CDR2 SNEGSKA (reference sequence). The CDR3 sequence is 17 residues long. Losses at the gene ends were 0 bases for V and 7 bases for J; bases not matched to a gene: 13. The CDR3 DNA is TGCAGTGCTAGAGATCTGGTAGCGGGACCTGAGTACGGGGAGCTGTTTTTT. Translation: CSARDLVAGPEYGELFF.

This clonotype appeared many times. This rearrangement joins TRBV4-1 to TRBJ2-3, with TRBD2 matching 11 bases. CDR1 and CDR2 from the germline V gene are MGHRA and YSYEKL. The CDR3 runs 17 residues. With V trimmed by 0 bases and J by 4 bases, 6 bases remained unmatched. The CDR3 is CASSQDSLAGEADTQYF. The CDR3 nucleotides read TGCGCCAGCAGCCAAGATTCACTAGCGGGAGAGGCAGATACGCAGTATTTT.

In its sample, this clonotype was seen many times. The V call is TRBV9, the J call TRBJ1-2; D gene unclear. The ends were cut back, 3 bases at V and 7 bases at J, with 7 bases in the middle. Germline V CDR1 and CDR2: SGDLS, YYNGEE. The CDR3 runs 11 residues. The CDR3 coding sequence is TGTGCCAGCAGCGCTGTAAGTGGCTACACCTTC. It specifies CASSAVSGYTF.

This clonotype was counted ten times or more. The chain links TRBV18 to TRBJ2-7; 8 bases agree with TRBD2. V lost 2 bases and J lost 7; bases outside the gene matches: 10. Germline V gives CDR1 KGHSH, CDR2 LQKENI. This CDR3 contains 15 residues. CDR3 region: CASSPAGGIGSEQYF. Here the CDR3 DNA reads TGTGCCAGCTCACCAGCGGGGGGTATAGGGTCTGAGCAGTACTTC. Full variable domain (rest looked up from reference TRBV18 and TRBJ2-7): NAGVMQNPRHLVRRRGQEARLRCSPMKGHSHVYWYRQLPEEGLKFMVYLQKENIIDESGMPKERFSAEFPKEGPSILRIQQVVRGDSAAYFCASSPAGGIGSEQYFGPGTRLTVT.

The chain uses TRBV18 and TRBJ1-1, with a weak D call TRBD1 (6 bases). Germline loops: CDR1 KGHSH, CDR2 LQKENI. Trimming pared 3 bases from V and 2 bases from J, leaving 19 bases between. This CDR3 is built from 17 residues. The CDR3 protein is CASSPLRPGQGNTEAFF. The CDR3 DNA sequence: TGTGCCAGCTCACCTTTACGTCCGGGACAAGGAAACACTGAAGCTTTCTTT.

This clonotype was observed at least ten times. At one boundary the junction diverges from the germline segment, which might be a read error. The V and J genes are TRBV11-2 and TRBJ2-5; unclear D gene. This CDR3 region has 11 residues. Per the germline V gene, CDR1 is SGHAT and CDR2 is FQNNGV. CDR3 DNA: TGTGCCAGCAGCGTAGAAGAGACCCAGTACTTC. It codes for CASSVEETQYF.

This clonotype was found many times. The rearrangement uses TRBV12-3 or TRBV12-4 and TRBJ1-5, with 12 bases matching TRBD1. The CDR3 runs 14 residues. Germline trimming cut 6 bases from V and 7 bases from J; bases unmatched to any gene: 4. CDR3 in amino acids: CASSRGQGAQPQHF. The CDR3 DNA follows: TGTGCCAGCAGCAGGGGACAGGGGGCACAGCCCCAGCATTTT.

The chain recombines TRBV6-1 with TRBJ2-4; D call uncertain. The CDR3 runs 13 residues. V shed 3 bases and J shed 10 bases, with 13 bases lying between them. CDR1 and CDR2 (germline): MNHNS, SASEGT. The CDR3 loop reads CASSEAPASIQYF. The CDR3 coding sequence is TGTGCCAGCAGTGAGGCGCCGGCCTCTATTCAGTACTTC.

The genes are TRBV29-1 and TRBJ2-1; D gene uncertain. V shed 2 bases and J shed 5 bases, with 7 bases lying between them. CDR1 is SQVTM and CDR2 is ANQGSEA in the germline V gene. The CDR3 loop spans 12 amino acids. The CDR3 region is CSVEKGHNEQFF. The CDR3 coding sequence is TGCAGCGTTGAAAAGGGTCACAATGAGCAGTTCTTC.

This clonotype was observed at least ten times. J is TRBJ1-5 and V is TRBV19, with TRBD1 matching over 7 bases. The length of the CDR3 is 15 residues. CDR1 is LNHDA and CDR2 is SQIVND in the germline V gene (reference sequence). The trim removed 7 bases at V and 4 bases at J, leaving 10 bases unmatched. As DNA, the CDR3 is TGTGCCAGTATACCAACCGACAGGGCGAATCAGCCCCAGCATTTT. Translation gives CASIPTDRANQPQHF.

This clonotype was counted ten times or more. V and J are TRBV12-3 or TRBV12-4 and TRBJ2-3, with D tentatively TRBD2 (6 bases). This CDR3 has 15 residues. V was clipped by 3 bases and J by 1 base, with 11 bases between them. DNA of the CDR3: TGTGCCAGCAGTTTTAGTAGCGGAGGCACAGATACGCAGTATTTT. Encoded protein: CASSFSSGGTDTQYF.

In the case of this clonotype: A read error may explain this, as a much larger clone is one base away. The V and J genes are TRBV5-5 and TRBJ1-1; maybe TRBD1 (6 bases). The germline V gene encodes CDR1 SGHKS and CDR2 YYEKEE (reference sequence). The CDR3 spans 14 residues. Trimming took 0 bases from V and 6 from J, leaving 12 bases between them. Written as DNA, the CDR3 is TGTGCCAGCAGCTTGGGGGGGCCTAACGCTGAAGCTTTCTTT. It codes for CASSLGGPNAEAFF.

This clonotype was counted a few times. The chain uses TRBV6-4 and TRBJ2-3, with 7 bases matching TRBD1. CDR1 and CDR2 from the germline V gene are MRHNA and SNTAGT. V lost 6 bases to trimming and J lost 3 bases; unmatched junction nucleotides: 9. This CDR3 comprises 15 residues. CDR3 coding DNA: TGTGCCAGCAGCGACGCTGAGGGGGCTACAGATACGCAGTATTTT. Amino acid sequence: CASSDAEGATDTQYF.

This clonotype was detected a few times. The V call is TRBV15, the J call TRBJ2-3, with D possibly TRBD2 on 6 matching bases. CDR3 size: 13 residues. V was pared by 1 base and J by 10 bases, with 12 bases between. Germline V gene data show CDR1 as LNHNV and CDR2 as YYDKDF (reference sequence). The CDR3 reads CATSRVGGDAQYF. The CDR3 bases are TGTGCCACCAGCAGAGTAGGCGGGGACGCGCAGTATTTT.

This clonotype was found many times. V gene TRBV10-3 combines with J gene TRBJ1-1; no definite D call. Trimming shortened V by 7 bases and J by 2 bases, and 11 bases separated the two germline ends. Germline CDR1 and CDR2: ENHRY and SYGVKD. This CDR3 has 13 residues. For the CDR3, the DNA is TGTGCCATCACCCCGACACCAAACACTGAAGCTTTCTTT. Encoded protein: CAITPTPNTEAFF.

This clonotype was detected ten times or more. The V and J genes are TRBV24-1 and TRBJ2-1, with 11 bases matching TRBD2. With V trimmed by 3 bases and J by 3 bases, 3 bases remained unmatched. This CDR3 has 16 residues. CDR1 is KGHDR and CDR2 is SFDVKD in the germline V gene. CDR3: CATSDPGTSGYNEQFF. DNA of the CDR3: TGTGCCACCAGTGATCCCGGGACTAGCGGCTACAATGAGCAGTTCTTC.

CDR3: CASSQAGQGLEKLFF. The CDR3 nucleotides read TGCGCCAGCAGCCAAGCGGGACAGGGGCTTGAAAAACTGTTTTTT. The rearrangement links TRBV4-1 to TRBJ1-4; 10 positions agree with TRBD1. V was pared by 1 base and J by 7 bases, with 3 bases of the junction left unmatched. This CDR3 contains 15 residues. Germline-derived CDR1 and CDR2 are MGHRA and YSYEKL.

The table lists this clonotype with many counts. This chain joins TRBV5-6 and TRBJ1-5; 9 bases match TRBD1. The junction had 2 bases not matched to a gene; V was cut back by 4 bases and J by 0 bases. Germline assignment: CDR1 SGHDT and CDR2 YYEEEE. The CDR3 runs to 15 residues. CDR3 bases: TGTGCCAGCAGCCTGACAGGGGGTAGCAATCAGCCCCAGCATTTT. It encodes CASSLTGGSNQPQHF.

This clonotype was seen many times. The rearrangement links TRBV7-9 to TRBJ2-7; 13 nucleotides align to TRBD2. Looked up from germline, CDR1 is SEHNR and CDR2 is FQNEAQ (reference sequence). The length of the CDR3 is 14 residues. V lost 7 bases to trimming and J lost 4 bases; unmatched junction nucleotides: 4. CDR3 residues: CASTAGLAGYEQYF. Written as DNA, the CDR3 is TGTGCCAGCACCGCGGGACTAGCGGGATACGAGCAGTACTTC.

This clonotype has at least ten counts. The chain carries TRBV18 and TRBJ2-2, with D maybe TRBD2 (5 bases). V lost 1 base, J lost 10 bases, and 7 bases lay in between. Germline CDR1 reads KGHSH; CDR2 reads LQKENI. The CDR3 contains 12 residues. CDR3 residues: CASSPQGAELFF. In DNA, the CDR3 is TGTGCCAGCTCACCACAGGGAGCGGAGCTGTTTTTT.

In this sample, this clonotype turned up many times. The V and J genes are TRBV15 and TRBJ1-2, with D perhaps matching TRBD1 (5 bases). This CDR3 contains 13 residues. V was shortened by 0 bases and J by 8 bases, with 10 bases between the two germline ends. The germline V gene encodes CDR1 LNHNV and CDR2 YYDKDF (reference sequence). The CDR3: CATSRDRGGGYTF. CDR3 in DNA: TGTGCCACCAGCAGAGATAGGGGAGGCGGCTACACCTTC.

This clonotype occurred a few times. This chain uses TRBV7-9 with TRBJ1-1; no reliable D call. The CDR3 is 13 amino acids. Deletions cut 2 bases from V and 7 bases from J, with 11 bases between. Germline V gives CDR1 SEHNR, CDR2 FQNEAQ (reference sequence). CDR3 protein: CASSLSGGVEAFF. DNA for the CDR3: TGTGCCAGCAGCTTAAGTGGCGGGGTTGAAGCTTTCTTT.

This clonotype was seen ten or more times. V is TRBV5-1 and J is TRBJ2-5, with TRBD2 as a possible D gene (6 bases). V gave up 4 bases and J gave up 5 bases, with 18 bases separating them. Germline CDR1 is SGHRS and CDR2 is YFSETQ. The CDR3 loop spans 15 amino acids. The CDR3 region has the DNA TGCGCCAGCAGCCCCGGGACTCCCACGGGGGAGACCCAGTACTTC. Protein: CASSPGTPTGETQYF. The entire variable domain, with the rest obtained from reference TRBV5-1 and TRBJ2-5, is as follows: KAGVTQTPRYLIKTRGQQVTLSCSPISGHRSVSWYQQTPGQGLQFLFEYFSETQRNKGNFPGRFSGRQFSNSRSEMNVSTLELGDSALYLCASSPGTPTGETQYFGPGTRLLVL.

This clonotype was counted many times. CDR3 sequence (DNA): TGTGCCAGCAGTGACGTGTGGTTAGCGGATGGCTACACCTTC. Translated: CASSDVWLADGYTF. This chain connects TRBV6-4 to TRBJ1-2; D not certain. CDR3 length equals 14 residues. The V end lost 2 bases, the J end lost 6 bases, and 13 bases lay between the germline ends. Germline V gene data show CDR1 as MRHNA and CDR2 as SNTAGT.

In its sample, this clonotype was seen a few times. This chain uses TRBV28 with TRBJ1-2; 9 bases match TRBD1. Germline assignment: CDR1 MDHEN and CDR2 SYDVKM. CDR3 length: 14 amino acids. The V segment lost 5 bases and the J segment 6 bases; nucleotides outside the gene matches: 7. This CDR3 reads CASSRGQGRDGYTF. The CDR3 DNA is TGTGCCAGCAGTCGGGGACAGGGTCGGGATGGCTACACCTTC.

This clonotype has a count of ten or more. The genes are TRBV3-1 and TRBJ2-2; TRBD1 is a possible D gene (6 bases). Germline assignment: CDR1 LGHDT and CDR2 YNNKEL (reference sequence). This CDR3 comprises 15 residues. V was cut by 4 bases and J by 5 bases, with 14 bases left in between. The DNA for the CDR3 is TGTGCCAGCAGCCCCAGGGGTGCGCGGACCGGGGAGCTGTTTTTT. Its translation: CASSPRGARTGELFF.

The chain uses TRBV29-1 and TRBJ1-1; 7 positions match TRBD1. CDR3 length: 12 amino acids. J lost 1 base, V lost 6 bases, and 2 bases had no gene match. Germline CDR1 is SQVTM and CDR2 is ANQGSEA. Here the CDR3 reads CSVRQGNTEAFF. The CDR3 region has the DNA TGCAGCGTAAGACAGGGGAACACTGAAGCTTTCTTT.